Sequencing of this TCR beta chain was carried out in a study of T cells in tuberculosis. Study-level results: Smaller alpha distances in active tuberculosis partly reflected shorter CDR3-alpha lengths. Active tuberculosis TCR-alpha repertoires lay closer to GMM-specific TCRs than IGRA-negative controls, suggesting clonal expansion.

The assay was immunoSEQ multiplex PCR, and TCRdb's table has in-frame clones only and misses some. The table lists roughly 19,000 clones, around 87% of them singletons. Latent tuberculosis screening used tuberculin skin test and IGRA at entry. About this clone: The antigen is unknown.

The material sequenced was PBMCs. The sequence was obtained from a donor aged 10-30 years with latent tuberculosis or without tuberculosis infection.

The CDR3 sequence: CASSLEGAGDTIYF. The CDR3 DNA follows: TGTGCCAGCAGTTTGGAAGGCGCCGGGGACACCATATATTTT. The rearrangement joins TRBV28 to TRBJ1-3, with D unclear. Germline CDR1 is MDHEN and CDR2 is SYDVKM. V lost 3 bases to trimming and J lost 8 bases, with 14 bases between them. This CDR3 has 14 residues.